This is a list of T cell receptor beta chains from one sample in a study of blood T cell repertoires in COVID-19. Clones were sequenced by immunoSEQ multiplex PCR, and TCRdb holds only the in-frame ones, with some missing. The sample contains about 360,000 clones, around 86% of which appear only once. The specimen was peripheral blood. The receptors here all came from a human donor in a cohort sampled during active COVID-19. Both conserved end residues are part of each CDR3. D genes are given only for firm matches. Part of the rows lack a size; the others show once, few, many or a class for expanded clones.

CDR3: CASRERGPDTQYF
DNA: TGTGCCAGCAGGGAGAGGGGGCCGGATACGCAGTATTTT
V: TRBV2
size: -
J: TRBJ2-3
D: TRBD1

CDR3: CASSPSGGAPYTQYF
DNA: TGTGCCAGCAGCCCTAGCGGGGGGGCCCCCTATACGCAGTATTTT
V: TRBV9
size: -
J: TRBJ2-3
D: TRBD2

CDR3: CASSQTNLFGADTQYF
DNA: TGTGCCAGCAGCCAGACGAACCTCTTCGGGGCAGATACGCAGTATTTT
V: TRBV14
size: -
J: TRBJ2-3
D: -

CDR3: CASTDGLGGTEAFF
DNA: TGTGCCAGCACCGATGGCCTAGGGGGCACTGAAGCTTTCTTT
V: TRBV27
size: -
J: TRBJ1-1
D: -

CDR3: CASTNRDTSYEQYF
DNA: TGTGCCAGCACAAACCGGGACACCTCCTACGAGCAGTACTTC
V: TRBV28
size: -
J: TRBJ2-7
D: -

CDR3: CASRSQGGNTEAFF
DNA: TGCGCCAGCAGATCACAGGGGGGGAACACTGAAGCTTTCTTT
V: TRBV5-1
size: -
J: TRBJ1-1
D: TRBD1

CDR3: CASSEDSGGNNNEQFF
DNA: TGTGCCAGCAGTGAAGACTCAGGGGGGAATAACAATGAGCAGTTCTTC
V: TRBV6-1
size: -
J: TRBJ2-1
D: -

CDR3: CASSPLYPGTTQRKYNEQFF
DNA: TGTGCCAGCTCACCACTCTACCCCGGGACAACACAAAGGAAATACAATGAGCAGTTCTTC
V: TRBV18
size: -
J: TRBJ2-1
D: -

CDR3: CASSPRVLAGAATQYF
DNA: TGTGCCAGCTCACCACGTGTCCTCGCGGGCGCGGCGACCCAGTACTTC
V: TRBV18
size: -
J: TRBJ2-5
D: -

CDR3: CASSPLAGGFGAQYF
DNA: TGTGCCAGTAGCCCACTAGCGGGGGGCTTTGGGGCCCAGTACTTC
V: TRBV19
size: -
J: TRBJ2-5
D: TRBD2

CDR3: CASSLGDTDTQYF
DNA: TGTGCCAGCAGCCTCGGAGACACAGATACGCAGTATTTT
V: TRBV7-3
size: -
J: TRBJ2-3
D: -

CDR3: CATSSPLLSDTQYF
DNA: TGTGCCACCAGTTCCCCTTTACTATCGGATACGCAGTATTTT
V: TRBV24-1
size: -
J: TRBJ2-3
D: -

CDR3: CAISGLAGEQETQYF
DNA: TGTGCCATCAGTGGGCTAGCGGGGGAACAAGAGACCCAGTACTTC
V: TRBV10-3
size: -
J: TRBJ2-5
D: TRBD2

CDR3: CACHGGSLNTEAFF
DNA: TGTGCCTGCCACGGAGGCAGTCTGAACACTGAAGCTTTCTTT
V: TRBV30
size: -
J: TRBJ1-1
D: -

CDR3: CSASRPSGELGETQYF
DNA: TGCAGCGCAAGCAGGCCTAGCGGGGAATTGGGGGAGACCCAGTACTTC
V: TRBV29-1
size: -
J: TRBJ2-5
D: TRBD2

CDR3: CASSEGTGEDQPQHF
DNA: TGCGCCAGCAGCGAAGGGACAGGGGAAGATCAGCCCCAGCATTTT
V: TRBV5-1
size: -
J: TRBJ1-5
D: TRBD1

CDR3: CASSRPGLAGNYEQYF
DNA: TGTGCCAGCAGCCGCCCGGGGCTAGCGGGGAACTACGAGCAGTACTTC
V: TRBV11-2
size: once
J: TRBJ2-7
D: TRBD2

CDR3: CASSPPWKRGQETQYF
DNA: TGTGCCAGCAGCCCCCCGTGGAAGCGGGGACAAGAGACCCAGTACTTC
V: TRBV11-3
size: -
J: TRBJ2-5
D: TRBD2

CDR3: CAISEPRQTPYSPLHF
DNA: TGTGCCATCAGTGAGCCGCGACAGACTCCTTATTCACCCCTCCACTTT
V: TRBV10-3
size: -
J: TRBJ1-6
D: -

CDR3: CSVGFKLRQGHGYTF
DNA: TGCAGCGTTGGATTTAAGTTACGACAGGGGCATGGCTACACCTTC
V: TRBV29-1
size: -
J: TRBJ1-2
D: TRBD1

CDR3: CASSSLAGFRKTQYF
DNA: TGTGCCAGCAGTTCTCTAGCGGGATTCCGAAAGACCCAGTACTTC
V: TRBV5-6
size: -
J: TRBJ2-5
D: TRBD2

CDR3: CASSQFQAQPQHF
DNA: TGTGCCAGCAGCCAGTTTCAGGCGCAGCCCCAGCATTTT
V: TRBV11-2
size: -
J: TRBJ1-5
D: -

CDR3: CASSLGVLRTGEWTQYF
DNA: TGCGCCAGCAGCTTGGGGGTCCTTAGGACAGGGGAGTGGACCCAGTACTTC
V: TRBV5-1
size: -
J: TRBJ2-5
D: TRBD1

CDR3: CASQTGPSTGELFF
DNA: TGTGCCAGCCAAACCGGTCCGTCCACCGGGGAGCTGTTTTTT
V: TRBV18
size: -
J: TRBJ2-2
D: -

CDR3: CASSEAVGSGANVLTF
DNA: TGTGCCAGCAGTGAAGCAGTCGGCTCTGGGGCCAACGTCCTGACTTTC
V: TRBV6-1
size: -
J: TRBJ2-6
D: -

CDR3: CSGGETDTQYF
DNA: TGCAGCGGGGGGGAGACAGATACGCAGTATTTT
V: TRBV29-1
size: -
J: TRBJ2-3
D: -

CDR3: CASSLIRGKGSEAFF
DNA: TGTGCCAGCAGCTTGATCAGGGGAAAGGGCTCTGAAGCTTTCTTT
V: TRBV11-1
size: -
J: TRBJ1-1
D: -

CDR3: CASTLLDRGGYTF
DNA: TGTGCCAGCACACTGCTTGACAGGGGAGGCTACACCTTC
V: TRBV28
size: -
J: TRBJ1-2
D: TRBD1

CDR3: CASSIVLAGGPFSNEQFF
DNA: TGTGCCAGTAGTATAGTGCTAGCGGGGGGGCCTTTTTCCAATGAGCAGTTCTTC
V: TRBV19
size: -
J: TRBJ2-1
D: TRBD2